This T cell receptor (beta chain) was identified in a study of human T cells and chemical hapten exposure. V was cut by 5 bases and J by 7 bases, with 14 bases left in between. The CDR3 covers 14 residues. The germline V gene has CDR1 SEHNR and CDR2 FQNEAQ (reference sequence). In TCRdb, the RACE reads were re-called with MiXCR into one record per CDR3 protein. The table records some 70,000 distinct CDR3 sequences, 10% to 11% of them present only once. Many counts were recorded for this clonotype. Time point reported: pre-sensitization, week 0. Documented treatment: therapeutic diphenylcyclopropenone sensitization with weekly scalp DPC.

This TCR came from a woman aged 45-59 years with alopecia areata. Some clones in this sample may be carry-over from other donors' samples. This chain joins TRBV7-9 and TRBJ1-4; no reliable D call. The source was whole blood, collected in connection with sensitization to the hapten diphenylcyclopropenone (DPC). As DNA, the CDR3 is TGTGCCAGCAGCCCCCGGATTACTGGTGAAAAACTGTTTTTT. Translating it yields CASSPRITGEKLFF. Complete variable domain (other parts from reference TRBV7-9 and TRBJ1-4): DTGVSQNPRHKITKRGQNVTFRCDPISEHNRLYWYRQTLGQGPEFLTYFQNEAQLEKSRLLSDRFSAERPKGSFSTLEIQRTEQGDSAMYLCASSPRITGEKLFFGSGTQLSVL.